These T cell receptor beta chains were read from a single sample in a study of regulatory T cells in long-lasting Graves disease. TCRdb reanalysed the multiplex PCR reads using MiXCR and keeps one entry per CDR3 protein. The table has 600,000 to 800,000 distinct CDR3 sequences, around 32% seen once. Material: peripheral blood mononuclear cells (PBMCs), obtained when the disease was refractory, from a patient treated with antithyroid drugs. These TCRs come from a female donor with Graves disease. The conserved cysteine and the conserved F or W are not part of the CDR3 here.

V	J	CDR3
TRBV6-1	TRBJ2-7	ASTLTSSYEQY
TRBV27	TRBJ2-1	ASSFVSTSEYNEQF
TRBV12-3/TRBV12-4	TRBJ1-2	ASSSPGGGGYGYT
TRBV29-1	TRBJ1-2	SVEDPRGRGYGYT
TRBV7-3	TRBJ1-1	ASSWTGANGEAF
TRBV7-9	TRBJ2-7	ASSPPLAGLDEQY
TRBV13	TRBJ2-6	ASSLLLLGTGAAGANVLT
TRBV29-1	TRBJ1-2	SAGDRGSYGYT
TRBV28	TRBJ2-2	ASSLSGTNTGELF
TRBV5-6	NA	ASSSVRGADYGYT
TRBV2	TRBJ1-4	ASSGRGIEKLF
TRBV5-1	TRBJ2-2	ASSPSGQNTGELF
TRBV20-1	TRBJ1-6	SATAGTGNSPLH
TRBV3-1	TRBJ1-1	ASSPRSLGDTEAF
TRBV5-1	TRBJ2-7	ASSFGTGYEQY
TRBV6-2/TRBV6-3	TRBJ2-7	ASSYFGRLSGDGEQY
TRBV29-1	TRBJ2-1	SVETRRLQGEQF
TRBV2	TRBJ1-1	ASSAGDSPEAF
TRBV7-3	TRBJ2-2	ASSPGLAGVGELF
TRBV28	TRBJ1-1	ASSLDPTTEAF
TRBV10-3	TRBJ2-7	AISPLIVGDEQY
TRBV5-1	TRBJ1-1	ASSLVTGSNTEAF
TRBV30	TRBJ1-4	AWSWSNEKLF
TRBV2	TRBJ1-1	ASSEGWGYRGNTEAF
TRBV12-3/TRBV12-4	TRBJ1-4	ASSQDRGETNEKLF
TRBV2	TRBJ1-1	ASSYVGGANTEAF
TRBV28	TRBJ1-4	ASSGEDIYPTDGNEKLF
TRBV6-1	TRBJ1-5	ASSGQNRGNQPQH
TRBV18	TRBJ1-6	ASSPKVLGAQSSPLH
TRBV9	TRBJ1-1	ASSGEVGGTEAF
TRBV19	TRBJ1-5	ASSMGGGERNQPQH
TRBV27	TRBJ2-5	ASSPSTSGTQETQY
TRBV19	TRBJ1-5	ASSIGPGQPFLNQPQH
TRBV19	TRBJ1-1	ASSIAKNTEAF
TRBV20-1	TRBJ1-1	SAPRMNTEAF
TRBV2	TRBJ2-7	ASSDRGLSYEQY
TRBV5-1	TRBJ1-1	ASSERQGSKTEAF
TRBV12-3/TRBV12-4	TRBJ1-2	ASSSRNRVYGYT
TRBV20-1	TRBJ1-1	SARVGQTNTEAF
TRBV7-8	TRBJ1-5	ASSLGERINQPQH
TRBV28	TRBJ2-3	ASNHRDSFTDTQY
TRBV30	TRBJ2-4	AWSAQDIQY
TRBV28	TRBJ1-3	ASSSLQILNTIY
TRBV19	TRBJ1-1	ASSIILMNTEAF
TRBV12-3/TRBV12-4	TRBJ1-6	ASSPGQWNSPLH
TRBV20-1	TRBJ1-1	SASDRAVMNTEAF
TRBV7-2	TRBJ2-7	ASKSTGFSYEQY
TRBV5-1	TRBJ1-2	ASSWQIGPTNEDGYT
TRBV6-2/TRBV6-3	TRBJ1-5	ASSYRQGAIQPQH
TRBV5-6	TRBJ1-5	ASRRFGTGGRRDQPQH
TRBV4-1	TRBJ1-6	ASSSTVSYNSPLH